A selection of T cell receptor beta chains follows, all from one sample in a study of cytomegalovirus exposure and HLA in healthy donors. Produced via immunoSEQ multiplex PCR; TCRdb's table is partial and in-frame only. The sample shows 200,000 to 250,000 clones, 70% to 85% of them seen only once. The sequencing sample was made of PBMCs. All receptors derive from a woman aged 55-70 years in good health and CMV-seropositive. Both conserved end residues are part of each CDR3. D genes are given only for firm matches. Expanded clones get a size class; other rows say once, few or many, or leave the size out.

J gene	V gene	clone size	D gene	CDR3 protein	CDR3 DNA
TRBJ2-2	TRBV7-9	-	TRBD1	CASSLRAGGNTGELFF	TGTGCCAGCAGCTTAAGGGCAGGGGGGAACACCGGGGAGCTGTTTTTT
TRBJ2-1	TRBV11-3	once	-	CASSPRGSYNEQFF	TGTGCCAGCAGCCCCCGAGGATCCTACAATGAGCAGTTCTTC
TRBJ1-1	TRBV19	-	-	CASSIQGRTEAFF	TGTGCCAGTAGTATCCAGGGGCGGACTGAAGCTTTCTTT
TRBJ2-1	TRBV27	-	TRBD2	CASSLISGTTANEQFF	TGTGCCAGCAGTTTGATTAGCGGGACCACCGCCAATGAGCAGTTCTTC
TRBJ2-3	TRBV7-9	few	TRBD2	CASSRGRFTDTQYF	TGTGCCAGCAGCCGCGGGAGATTCACAGATACGCAGTATTTT
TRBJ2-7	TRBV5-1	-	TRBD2	CASSLTSGNDEQYF	TGCGCCAGCAGCTTGACTAGCGGGAACGACGAGCAGTACTTC
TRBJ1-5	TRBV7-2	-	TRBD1	CASSQLGQGRKPQHF	TGTGCCAGCAGCCAACTAGGACAGGGTAGGAAGCCCCAGCATTTT
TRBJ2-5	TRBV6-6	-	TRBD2	CASSPGTIETQYF	TGTGCCAGCAGTCCAGGGACTATAGAGACCCAGTACTTC
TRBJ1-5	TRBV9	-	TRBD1	CASSGGTANQPQHF	TGTGCCAGCAGCGGCGGGACAGCTAATCAGCCCCAGCATTTT
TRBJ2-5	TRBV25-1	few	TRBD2	CASSEAGVETQYF	TGTGCCAGCAGTGAAGCGGGGGTGGAGACCCAGTACTTC
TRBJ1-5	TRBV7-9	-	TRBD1	CSSSPLTGGLISNQPQHF	TGTTCCAGCAGCCCACTCACAGGGGGACTAATTAGCAATCAGCCCCAGCATTTT
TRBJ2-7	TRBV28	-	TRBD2	CASSVIGTSGLESEQYF	TGTGCCAGCAGTGTTATCGGGACTAGCGGACTCGAGTCGGAGCAGTACTTC
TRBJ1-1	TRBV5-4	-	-	CASSLFRMNTEAFF	TGTGCCAGCAGCTTGTTTAGAATGAACACTGAAGCTTTCTTT
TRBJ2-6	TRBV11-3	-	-	CASSPTSAGTSGANVLTF	TGTGCCAGCAGCCCAACATCAGCCGGGACTTCTGGGGCCAACGTCCTGACTTTC
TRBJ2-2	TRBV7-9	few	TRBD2	CASSLGTTYTGELFF	TGTGCCAGCAGCTTGGGGACTACCTACACCGGGGAGCTGTTTTTT
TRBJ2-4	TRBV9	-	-	CASSVDRAKNIQYF	TGTGCCAGCAGCGTAGACAGGGCCAAAAACATTCAGTACTTC
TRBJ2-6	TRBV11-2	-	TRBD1	CASSSIRGRGANVLTF	TGTGCCAGCAGCTCTATCAGGGGGCGCGGGGCCAACGTCCTGACTTTC
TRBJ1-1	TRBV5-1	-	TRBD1	CASIQEGAGEAFF	TGCGCCAGCATCCAGGAGGGGGCGGGTGAAGCTTTCTTT
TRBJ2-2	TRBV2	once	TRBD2	CASSHKTSGNTGELFF	TGTGCCAGTAGTCATAAGACTAGCGGGAACACCGGGGAGCTGTTTTTT
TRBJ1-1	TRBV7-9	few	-	CASSWPRTDYMNTEAFF	TGTGCCAGCAGCTGGCCGAGGACAGACTATATGAACACTGAAGCTTTCTTT
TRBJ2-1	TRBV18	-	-	CASSPQGGTFSYNEQFF	TGTGCCAGCTCCCCTCAGGGCGGGACTTTCTCCTACAATGAGCAGTTCTTC
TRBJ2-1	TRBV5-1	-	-	CASSTQGTYNEQFF	TGCGCCAGCAGCACCCAGGGGACCTACAATGAGCAGTTCTTC